The next 26 T cell receptor beta chains were all read from a single sample in a study of T cells after yellow fever vaccination (dated 2019 in TCRdb). Libraries were prepared through 5' RACE. Sequencing relied on an Illumina HiSeq 2500. TCRdb took the public reads, trimmed them with fastp at Q25, ran MiXCR for clone calling and kept in-frame beta chains. Here each entry gathers all rows of one CDR3 protein and keeps the most common genes and DNA. Counted in this sample were some 550,000 distinct CDR3 sequences; 19% of them appeared once. 14% of the sample rests with the top ten. What the treatment or condition label conveys for this sample: live attenuated yellow fever vaccine strain. The specimen was PBMCs, collected 15 days after the yellow fever booster vaccination. These receptors all come from a man under 40 who received the YFV17D yellow fever vaccine.

The chain carries TRBV5-1 and TRBJ1-2; a weak D match, TRBD1 (5 bases). V lost 7 bases and J 7 bases, leaving 17 bases between the germline ends. CDR3 size: 13 residues. From germline, CDR1 is SGHRS and CDR2 YFSETQ. This chain's CDR3 is CASGSMGGSGYTF. CDR3 bases: TGCGCCAGCGGATCGATGGGGGGATCTGGCTACACCTTC.

The chain has TRBV20-1 and TRBJ2-7; 8 bases are shared with TRBD1. The CDR3 runs to 14 residues. The J segment lost 1 base and the V segment lost 7 bases, leaving 9 bases of the junction unmatched. In germline, CDR1 is DFQATT, CDR2 SNEGSKA (reference sequence). The DNA of the CDR3 is TGCAGTGTTAGCTTGGGACAGGCGTCCTACGAGCAGTACTTC. Encoded protein: CSVSLGQASYEQYF.

V usage is TRBV29-1 and J usage is TRBJ1-1; D not resolved. Trimming removed 6 bases at V and 0 bases at J, with 14 bases between. Per the germline V gene, CDR1 is SQVTM and CDR2 is ANQGSEA. There are 14 residues in the CDR3. The CDR3 region is CSVDVWEMNTEAFF. The DNA for the CDR3 is TGCAGCGTGGACGTTTGGGAGATGAACACTGAAGCTTTCTTT.

The chain uses TRBV9 and TRBJ2-2; tentative D call: TRBD2 (7 bases). V shed 0 bases and J shed 6 bases, with 15 bases lying between them. The CDR3 has 16 residues. Per the germline V gene, CDR1 is SGDLS and CDR2 is YYNGEE. CDR3 loop: CASSVEGGVGAGELFF. Here the CDR3 DNA reads TGTGCCAGCAGCGTAGAAGGGGGGGTGGGGGCCGGGGAGCTGTTTTTT. Full variable domain (rest looked up from reference TRBV9 and TRBJ2-2): DSGVTQTPKHLITATGQRVTLRCSPRSGDLSVYWYQQSLDQGLQFLIQYYNGEERAKGNILERFSAQQFPDLHSELNLSSLELGDSALYFCASSVEGGVGAGELFFGEGSRLTVL.

This clonotype was picked up a small number of times. The chain has TRBV7-2 and TRBJ1-1; TRBD1 is a possible D gene (5 bases). CDR1 is SGHTA, CDR2 FQGNSA, per germline. This CDR3 has 16 amino acids. V was shortened by 5 bases and J by 1 base, with 17 bases between the two germline ends. The chain's CDR3 is CASSLNGGDSNTEAFF. The CDR3 coding sequence is TGTGCCAGCAGCCTAAACGGGGGGGACTCGAACACTGAAGCTTTCTTT. Drawing the rest from reference TRBV7-2 and TRBJ1-1, the complete variable domain is GAGVSQSPSNKVTEKGKDVELRCDPISGHTALYWYRQSLGQGLEFLIYFQGNSAPDKSGLPSDRFSAERTGGSVSTLTIQRTQQEDSAVYLCASSLNGGDSNTEAFFGQGTRLTVV.

This clonotype was detected only a few times. The chain combines TRBV5-1 with TRBJ2-1, with TRBD2 matching over 11 bases. Germline V lookup: CDR1 SGHRS, CDR2 YFSETQ. CDR3 size: 17 residues. The V gene end was trimmed by 0 bases and the J gene end by 2 bases; junction bases not matched to a gene: 4. The CDR3 DNA reads as TGCGCCAGCAGCTTGGTAGCGGGAGGGACCCCCTACAATGAGCAGTTCTTC. Encoded protein: CASSLVAGGTPYNEQFF.

This clonotype has a handful of counts. The chain combines TRBV20-1 with TRBJ2-5; D gene unclear. The CDR3 totals 15 residues. With 3 bases removed from V and 2 bases from J, the gap between germline ends came to 16 bases. The germline CDR1 and CDR2 sequences are DFQATT and SNEGSKA (reference sequence). DNA of the CDR3: TGCAGTGCTAGTAGGTCCCCCTGGGGACAAGAGACCCAGTACTTC. It translates to CSASRSPWGQETQYF.

This clonotype turned up a few times. This rearrangement joins TRBV28 to TRBJ2-7; 13 bases fit TRBD2. With 3 bases clipped from V and 6 bases from J, the junction kept 8 bases outside the gene matches. From germline, CDR1 is MDHEN and CDR2 SYDVKM. This CDR3 has 16 amino acids. CDR3 residues: CASSFLRGLAGAEQYF. In DNA, the CDR3 is TGTGCCAGCAGTTTCCTCCGAGGACTAGCGGGAGCCGAGCAGTACTTC.

This clonotype was detected many times. V gene TRBV10-3 combines with J gene TRBJ2-5; D gene uncertain. Trimming took 0 bases from V and 2 from J, leaving 10 bases between them. The CDR3 contains 15 residues. Germline CDR1 is ENHRY and CDR2 is SYGVKD. This CDR3 is CAISESGAVQETQYF. CDR3 nucleotides: TGTGCCATCAGTGAGTCCGGAGCAGTTCAAGAGACCCAGTACTTC.

The rearrangement uses TRBV7-2 and TRBJ2-2, with TRBD1 as a possible D gene (5 bases). Deletions cut 5 bases from V and 1 base from J, with 11 bases between. The length of the CDR3 is 15 residues. The germline V gene has CDR1 SGHTA and CDR2 FQGNSA. CDR3 protein: CASSLRQLNTGELFF. The CDR3, as DNA: TGTGCCAGCAGCCTCCGACAGTTGAACACCGGGGAGCTGTTTTTT.

This clonotype was detected many times. The V and J genes are TRBV7-9 and TRBJ1-5; TRBD1 might be the D (5 bases). The CDR3 is made up of 15 amino acids. The V gene's germline CDR1 is SEHNR and CDR2 FQNEAQ (reference sequence). V was cut by 4 bases and J by 4 bases, with 14 bases left in between. In nucleotides, the CDR3 is TGTGCCAGCAGCTCCCCCGGTGACAGAAATCAGCCCCAGCATTTT. This codes for CASSSPGDRNQPQHF. Together with reference TRBV7-9 and TRBJ1-5, the CDR3 gives the full variable domain: DTGVSQNPRHKITKRGQNVTFRCDPISEHNRLYWYRQTLGQGPEFLTYFQNEAQLEKSRLLSDRFSAERPKGSFSTLEIQRTEQGDSAMYLCASSSPGDRNQPQHFGDGTRLSIL.

In its sample, this clonotype was seen a few times. CDR3: CASSAPGQGYYEQYF. DNA of the CDR3: TGTGCCAGCAGCGCACCGGGACAGGGTTACTACGAGCAGTACTTC. V and J are TRBV7-2 and TRBJ2-7, with 9 bases that match TRBD1. V trimming: 5 bases; J trimming: 3 bases; junction bases outside the gene matches: 8. Germline loops: CDR1 SGHTA, CDR2 FQGNSA. The CDR3 consists of 15 residues.

V usage is TRBV6-2 or TRBV6-3 and J usage is TRBJ2-1, with 7 bases that match TRBD2. With V trimmed by 0 bases and J by 3 bases, 2 bases remained unmatched. The CDR3 covers 15 residues. The germline V gene encodes CDR1 MNHEY and CDR2 SVGEGT. The CDR3 loop is CASSYSAGIYNEQFF. The CDR3 DNA reads TGTGCCAGCAGTTACTCAGCGGGAATCTACAATGAGCAGTTCTTC.

The V gene is TRBV5-6, the J gene TRBJ2-3, with TRBD2 matching 11 bases. With V trimmed by 3 bases and J by 1 base, 1 base remained unmatched. The CDR3 has 15 amino acids. The germline gives CDR1 SGHDT, CDR2 YYEEEE. This chain's CDR3 is CASSWGLAGTDTQYF. CDR3 DNA sequence: TGTGCCAGCAGCTGGGGACTAGCGGGCACAGATACGCAGTATTTT.

CDR3 sequence reads: CASSFPGPYEQYF. CDR3 coding DNA: TGTGCCAGCAGCTTCCCGGGTCCCTACGAGCAGTACTTC. V and J are TRBV5-5 and TRBJ2-7; D unresolved. The V end was cut by 2 bases, the J end by 2 bases, with 8 bases between. Germline CDR1 is SGHKS and CDR2 is YYEKEE (reference sequence). The CDR3 spans 13 residues.

There are a few counts of this clonotype. The chain's CDR3 is CSAPRRQETQYF. The CDR3 DNA is TGCAGTGCCCCCCGACGCCAGGAGACCCAGTACTTC. This chain joins TRBV20-1 and TRBJ2-5; D call uncertain. The CDR3 loop spans 12 amino acids. Germline V CDR1 and CDR2: DFQATT, SNEGSKA (reference sequence). Trimming pared 6 bases from V and 5 bases from J, leaving 13 bases between.

This sequence joins TRBV7-2 and TRBJ2-7; possibly TRBD1 or TRBD2 for D (5 bases each). The germline V gene encodes CDR1 SGHTA and CDR2 FQGNSA. V shed 5 bases and J shed 1 base, with 15 bases lying between them. The CDR3 totals 15 residues. The CDR3 here is CASSIGTTISYEQYF. The CDR3 coding sequence is TGTGCCAGCAGCATCGGGACGACGATTTCCTACGAGCAGTACTTC.

This clonotype was detected only a few times. The V gene is TRBV10-3, the J gene TRBJ2-5, with 7 bases that match TRBD2. V shed 9 bases and J 4 bases; nucleotides not matched to a gene: 11. This CDR3 contains 14 residues. CDR1 is ENHRY, CDR2 SYGVKD, per germline. CDR3 bases: TGTGCCATGGGCGGCGGGAGCACCGGAGAGACCCAGTACTTC. It yields the protein CAMGGGSTGETQYF.

The V gene is TRBV30, the J gene TRBJ2-1; 10 bases match TRBD1. Germline V gene sequence: CDR1 GTSNPN, CDR2 SVGIG (reference sequence). V was clipped by 0 bases and J by 8 bases; unmatched bases: 7. The CDR3 extends over 15 amino acids. The CDR3 spells CAWSVWGTGVHEQFF. CDR3 in DNA: TGTGCCTGGAGTGTATGGGGGACAGGGGTTCATGAGCAGTTCTTC.

Only a few counts were recorded for this clonotype. The gene calls are TRBV20-1 and TRBJ1-5; TRBD1 agrees at 9 bases. The CDR3 is made up of 15 amino acids. From germline, CDR1 is DFQATT and CDR2 SNEGSKA (reference sequence). The V and J ends lost 2 bases and 5 bases, in that order; junction bases with no gene match: 7. For the CDR3, the DNA is TGCAGTGCTAGACCCGACAGGGGGACGGATCAGCCCCAGCATTTT. Protein: CSARPDRGTDQPQHF.

V and J are TRBV11-2 and TRBJ2-7; 7 nucleotides line up with TRBD1. Germline V gene lookup returns CDR1 SGHAT and CDR2 FQNNGV. Trimming at V came to 4 bases and at J to 5 bases, leaving 5 bases not matched to a gene. CDR3 length: 13 amino acids. DNA for the CDR3: TGTGCCAGCAGCTCGGACAGGATCCACGAGCAGTACTTC. This translates into CASSSDRIHEQYF.

The rearrangement joins TRBV9 to TRBJ2-1, with a weak D call TRBD2 (5 bases). The V gene lost 0 bases and the J gene lost 0 bases, with 10 bases spanning the gap. CDR3 length equals 16 residues. Per the germline V gene, CDR1 is SGDLS and CDR2 is YYNGEE. The chain's CDR3 is CASSVDERHSYNEQFF. The CDR3 DNA is TGTGCCAGCAGCGTAGATGAGCGGCACTCCTACAATGAGCAGTTCTTC.

This clonotype appeared a few times. V is TRBV5-1 and J is TRBJ1-1; D remains ambiguous. The germline CDR1 and CDR2 sequences are SGHRS and YFSETQ. This CDR3 comprises 13 residues. V dropped 6 bases and J dropped 3 bases, with 12 bases sitting between them. CDR3 sequence reads: CASTAGFDTEAFF. CDR3 in DNA: TGCGCCAGCACGGCGGGCTTTGACACTGAAGCTTTCTTT.

This clonotype was counted only a few times. The chain employs TRBV12-3 or TRBV12-4 and TRBJ2-4; 9 positions match TRBD1. The CDR3 has 15 residues. The ends lost 8 bases at V and 5 bases at J; junction bases unmatched: 10. The CDR3 DNA reads as TGTGCCAGCCGTCGGTTCACAGGGGGCGAAAACATTCAGTACTTC. Its protein product is CASRRFTGGENIQYF.

CDR3 DNA: TGTGCCAGCCGAGTCAGCTCCAGACTATTCGGGGCCAACGTCCTGACTTTC. It translates to CASRVSSRLFGANVLTF. The chain has TRBV6-1 and TRBJ2-6; D may be TRBD2 (5 bases). This CDR3 is 17 amino acids long. CDR1 and CDR2 from the germline V gene are MNHNS and SASEGT. The ends were cut back, 8 bases at V and 4 bases at J, with 21 bases in the middle.

This chain uses TRBV7-2 with TRBJ2-4; 7 bases are a match to TRBD2. V lost 2 bases, J lost 8 bases, and 6 bases stayed unmatched. The germline gives CDR1 SGHTA, CDR2 FQGNSA. The CDR3 contains 14 residues. CDR3 sequence: CASSLMGGSDIQYF. The CDR3 DNA follows: TGTGCCAGCAGCTTAATGGGCGGGAGCGACATTCAGTACTTC.